This record looks at one T cell receptor beta chain sequence and its context. Its antigen is still unknown. Qualities for individual bases were not recorded, and no much larger clone is one base off. This entry belongs to a study of vaccination and CD4 T cells after COVID-19 (dated by TCRdb to 2021 to 2024). For the study in its entirety: The convalescent cohort comprised six males and four females, including two Hispanic individuals, seven Caucasians, two Asians and one multiracial person. In an earlier paper using these donors, memory CD4+ T cell crossreactivity between SARS-CoV-2 and common cold coronavirus spike proteins was assessed at the TCR clonotype level. For stimulating the cultures, overlapping spike peptide pools were used, derived from SARS-CoV-2 as well as from the common cold coronaviruses HCoV-NL63, HCoV-OC43 and HCoV-229E. Post-COVID blood samples from convalescent patients were collected a median of around 100 days after diagnosis, with a range of roughly 30 to 170 days. The spike-specific CD4+ TCR repertoire was compared before and after mRNA vaccination in over nine COVID-19 convalescent patients and a few infection-naive healthy vaccine recipients. Control cultures used a CEFX viral epitope pool as positive control, an HIV-1 Nef peptide pool as negative control, or no peptide. Participants received two doses of either the Pfizer-BioNTech BNT162b2 vaccine (n=8) or the Moderna mRNA-1273 vaccine (n=2). The time from the second vaccine dose to post-vaccine blood sampling had a median of roughly 70 days and ranged from about 14 to 250 days.

What this sample's treatment or condition label stands for: approximately nine-day PBMC culture with coronavirus spike peptide pools or control peptides (ViraFEST assay). CD4+ T cells from unexposed donors were collected before the COVID-19 pandemic (2011-2018). The study used the ViraFEST assay, which expanded antigen-specific T cells with peptide pools and then identified expanded clonotypes by TCR sequencing. Each well held around 2 million PBMCs cultured in IMDM containing around 5.1% human AB serum and 10 IU/ml IL-2, with 8.5 to 10 ug/ml peptide pools added. Half of the culture medium was replaced with fresh IL-2-containing medium on days 3 and 7. CD4+ T cells were isolated after around 11 days of culture through negative selection using the EasySep CD4+ T cell isolation kit. As far as cell numbers permitted, CD4+ T cells from unexposed donors were tested for reactivity against SARS-CoV-2 S and N as well as four spike pools from common cold coronaviruses. Ficoll-Paque Plus gradient centrifugation was used to isolate PBMCs from whole blood, and the isolated PBMCs were then either used fresh or cryopreserved at -140C. In general, triplicate wells were set up for every culture condition. Leukapheresis product for the unexposed donors was bought commercially.

General study outcomes and caveats: The median count of SARS-CoV-2-reactive clonotypes went up from 20 to 25 after infection to a few dozen after vaccination, although the change was not significant. In convalescent patients, nearly all vaccine-specific clones (304 of 307) were found to be mono-reactive for SARS-CoV-2 spike rather than cross-reactive with common cold coronaviruses. In convalescent patients, a median roughly 87% of post-vaccine SARS-CoV-2-reactive clones were detected only after vaccination, and vaccine-specific priming was suggested by this finding. The number of convalescent patients in the study was relatively small, and the study did not examine early timepoints following natural infection.

Its CDR3 holds 16 amino acids, cysteine through phenylalanine. Only the CDR3 portion is preserved as DNA: 48 bases, with reading frame beginning at the first base. Sequences SGHAT (CDR1) and FQNNGV (CDR2) are obtained from the germline V gene. V gives up 1 base and J gives up 0 bases, and the segment between their germline ends measures 13 bases. The library was made by PCR. DNA from cultured CD4+ T cells underwent TCR sequencing with the Oncomine TCR Beta short-read assay at the Johns Hopkins FTIC core. Genomic DNA was extracted from the cultured CD4+ T cells with the QIAamp micro DNA kit. The Oncomine TCR Beta libraries from cultured CD4+ T cells were pooled using unique dual indexes and then sequenced on an Illumina iSeq 100. As for the original processing: Non-productive sequences were filtered out, and CDR3s that did not start with C, did not end with F or W, or were shorter than 7 amino acids were discarded. Antigen-specific clonotypes were identified using the MANAFEST web application through comparison of peptide-stimulated wells with reference and other culture wells. An FDR below 0.05, an odds ratio above 5, and a productive frequency above 0.1% in at least two of three replicate wells were required for clones to be considered positive. Clonotypes that were significantly expanded in both SARS-CoV-2 spike wells and at least one common cold coronavirus spike condition were defined as cross-reactive. Levenshtein distances (stringdist) and unrooted phylogenetic trees (ape) in R version 3.6.1 were used to assess CDR3 homology. TCRdb reprocessed the public reads (quality trimming at Q25 with fastp, clone calling with MiXCR) and kept in-frame beta chains. Each entry is one CDR3 protein sequence, shown with its most common DNA and genes. It is TCRdb's table, rather than the study itself, that gives the V and J calls and clone size. Counted in this sample were about 2,500 distinct CDR3 sequences; about a fifth of them appeared once. Of the sample, 40% to 55% is held by the ten largest clones.

The chain is encoded by TRBV11-2 joined to TRBJ2-7; a tentative D match to TRBD1 spans 5 bases. Source material: CD4+ T cells from blood, cultured in vitro. The sequence was collected from a human donor in good health. CDR3 sequence: CASSLGPGQGSYEQYF. The DNA sequence is TGTGCCAGCAGCTTAGGACCAGGGCAGGGCTCCTACGAGCAGTACTTC.